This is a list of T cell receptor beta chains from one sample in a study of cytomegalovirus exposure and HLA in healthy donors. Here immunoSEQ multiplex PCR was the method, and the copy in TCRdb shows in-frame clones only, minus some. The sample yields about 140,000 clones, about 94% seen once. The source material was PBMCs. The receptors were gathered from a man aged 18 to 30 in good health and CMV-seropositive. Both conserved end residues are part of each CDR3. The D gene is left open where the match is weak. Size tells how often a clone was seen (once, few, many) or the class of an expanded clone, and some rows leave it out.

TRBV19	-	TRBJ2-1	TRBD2	TGTGCCAGTAGTGGTGGACTAGCCAGAACCTACAATGAGCAGTTCTTC	CASSGGLARTYNEQFF
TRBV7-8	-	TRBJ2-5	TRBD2	TGTGCCAGCAGCCCCTTGGGCGGGAGGGCCCTGGAGACCCAGTACTTC	CASSPLGGRALETQYF
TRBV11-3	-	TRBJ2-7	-	TGTGCCAGCCTCGGCGAGCAGTACTTC	CASLGEQYF
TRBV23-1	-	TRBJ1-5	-	TGCGCCAGCAGTCAATTGAGACAGGGCAATCAGCCCCAGCATTTT	CASSQLRQGNQPQHF
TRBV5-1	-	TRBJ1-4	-	TGCGCCAGCAGCTTGTTTGGACAGAGAGATGAAAAACTGTTTTTT	CASSLFGQRDEKLFF
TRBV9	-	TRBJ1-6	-	TGTGCCAGCAGCGTTGGAGGAGGTCACACCCATTCACCCCTCCACTTT	CASSVGGGHTHSPLHF
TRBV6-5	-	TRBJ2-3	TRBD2	TGTGCCAGCAGGGCGACTAGCGGTGGGGTAGATACGCAGTATTTT	CASRATSGGVDTQYF
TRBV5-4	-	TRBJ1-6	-	TGTGCCAGCAGCTTGCAACTGGCAGGGAATTCACCCCTCCACTTT	CASSLQLAGNSPLHF
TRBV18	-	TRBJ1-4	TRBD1	TGTGCCAGCTCACTTCTAGGGGGCGAGGATGAAAAACTGTTTTTT	CASSLLGGEDEKLFF
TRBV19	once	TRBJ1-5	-	TGTGCCAGCAGACAAAGCAATCAGCCCCAGCATTTT	CASRQSNQPQHF
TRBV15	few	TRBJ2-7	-	TGTGCCACCAGCAGAGAAGGAGGTTTAGCCTACGAGCAGTACTTC	CATSREGGLAYEQYF
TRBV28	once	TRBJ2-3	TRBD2	TGTGCCAGCACTCCGGGGGGACGCACAGATACGCAGTATTTT	CASTPGGRTDTQYF
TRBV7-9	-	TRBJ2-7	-	TGTGCCAGCAGCTTGCAGGGCCTAGGGGAGCAGTACTTC	CASSLQGLGEQYF
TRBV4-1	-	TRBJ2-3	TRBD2	TGCGCCAGCAGCCTAGTGACTAGCGGGAGCACAGATACGCAGTATTTT	CASSLVTSGSTDTQYF
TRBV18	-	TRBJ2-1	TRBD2	TGTGCCAGCTCACCACCCCCGACTAGCGGGTACAGGGACAATGAGCAGTTCTTC	CASSPPPTSGYRDNEQFF
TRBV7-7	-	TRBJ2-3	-	TGTGCTAGCAGCTTAGCGGACAGACCAGATACGCAGTATTTT	CASSLADRPDTQYF
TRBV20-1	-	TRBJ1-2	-	TGCAGTGCTAGTATAAGGGGCGGCTACACCTTC	CSASIRGGYTF
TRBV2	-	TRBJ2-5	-	TGTGCCAGCAGTGGGACAGCCTCAGGGGAGACCCAGTACTTC	CASSGTASGETQYF
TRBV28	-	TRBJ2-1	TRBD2	TGTGCCAGCAGTTTCCCCCTGGCAGGACTAGGGAAAAATGAGCAGTTCTTC	CASSFPLAGLGKNEQFF
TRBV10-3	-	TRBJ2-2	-	TGTGCCACTGTTTCGTCTGGGGAGCTGTTTTTT	CATVSSGELFF